This record looks at one TCR beta chain sequence and its context. Its specificity is not known. Germline CDR1 reads KGHSH; CDR2 reads LQKENI. The CDR3 loop spans 16 amino acids. V gave up 5 bases and J gave up 6 bases; unmatched junction bases: 10. The split of CD4+ cells yielded CD45RA+ naive and CD45RA-negative memory subsets. The sample is drawn from a study of shared clonotypes between healthy human individuals. Study-wide results and caveats: Measured sharing among donors was expected to vary with sequencing depth.

Libraries were prepared by immunoSEQ multiplex PCR; TCRdb keeps only in-frame clonotypes and omits some of them. The sample lists approximately 620,000 clones, approximately 97% seen once, with 0.055% to 0.07% in the top ten. The TCR sequence derives from a woman between 25 and 40 years old in good health. Sequences were obtained from naive CD4+ T cells sorted from blood. Noted subset: CD45RA+ positively selected. J is TRBJ1-1 and V is TRBV18, with 12 bases identical to TRBD1. This CDR3 is CASSGDRGLVSAEAFF. For the CDR3, the DNA is TGTGCCAGCTCAGGGGACAGGGGGCTAGTATCAGCTGAAGCTTTCTTT. Combining the CDR3 with reference TRBV18 and TRBJ1-1 gives the whole variable domain NAGVMQNPRHLVRRRGQEARLRCSPMKGHSHVYWYRQLPEEGLKFMVYLQKENIIDESGMPKERFSAEFPKEGPSILRIQQVVRGDSAAYFCASSGDRGLVSAEAFFGQGTRLTVV.